This T cell receptor beta chain was recovered during a study of CD8 T cells in ankylosing spondylitis. General study points: As reported, disease-linked clones showed significant enrichment in matched ankylosing spondylitis synovial fluid. Past research had described some motif variants in reactive arthritis synovial fluid and blood. Seven or eight highly homologous variants made up a TCR beta motif, and this motif appeared characteristic of ankylosing spondylitis blood.

V lost 5 bases and J lost 5, with 19 bases in between. Per germline, CDR1 SGHTA and CDR2 FQGNSA. The CDR3 sequence is 15 residues long. Only a few counts were recorded for this clonotype. Its matching antigen is unknown. Making use of molecular barcodes, quantitative 5'-RACE generated TCR beta libraries. TCRdb ran MiXCR on the 5' RACE reads and lists one entry per CDR3 protein. The sample gives 180,000 or so distinct CDR3 sequences, under 14% of which show up once; roughly 29% is in the top ten. The clonotype originates from a male donor with ankylosing spondylitis or in good health (not recorded which). This sequence joins TRBV7-2 and TRBJ2-7, with D perhaps TRBD1 or TRBD2 (6 bases each). Material for sequencing was blood, either unsorted or a sorted T cell fraction (not recorded which). CDR3 nucleotide sequence: TGTGCCAGCAGCCCGAGGGGGGCCCGTGGCGACGAGCAGTACTTC. Amino acids: CASSPRGARGDEQYF.